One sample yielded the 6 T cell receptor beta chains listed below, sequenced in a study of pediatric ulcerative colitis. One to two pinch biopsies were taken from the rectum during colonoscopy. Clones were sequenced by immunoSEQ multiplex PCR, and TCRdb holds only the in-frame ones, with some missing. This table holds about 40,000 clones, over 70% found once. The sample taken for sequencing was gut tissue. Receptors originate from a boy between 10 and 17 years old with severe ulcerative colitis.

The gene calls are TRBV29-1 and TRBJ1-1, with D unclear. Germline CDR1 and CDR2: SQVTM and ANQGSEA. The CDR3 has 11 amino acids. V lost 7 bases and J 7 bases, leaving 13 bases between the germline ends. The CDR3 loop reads CSAEIGYEAFF. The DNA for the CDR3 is TGCAGCGCCGAAATCGGTTATGAAGCTTTCTTT.

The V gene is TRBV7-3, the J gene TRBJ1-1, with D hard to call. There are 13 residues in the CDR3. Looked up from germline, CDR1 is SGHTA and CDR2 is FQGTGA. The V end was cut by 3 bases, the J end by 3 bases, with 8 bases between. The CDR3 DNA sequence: TGTGCCAGCAGCTTTGGTAGAGACACTGAAGCTTTCTTT. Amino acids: CASSFGRDTEAFF. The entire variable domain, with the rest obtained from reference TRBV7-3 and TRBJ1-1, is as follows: GAGVSQTPSNKVTEKGKYVELRCDPISGHTALYWYRQSLGQGPEFLIYFQGTGAADDSGLPNDRFFAVRPEGSVSTLKIQRTERGDSAVYLCASSFGRDTEAFFGQGTRLTVV.

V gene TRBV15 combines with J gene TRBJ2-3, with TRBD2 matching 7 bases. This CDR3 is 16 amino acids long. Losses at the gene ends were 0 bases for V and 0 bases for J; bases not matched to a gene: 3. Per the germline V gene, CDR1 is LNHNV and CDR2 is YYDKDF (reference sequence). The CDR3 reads CATSREGGTSTDTQYF. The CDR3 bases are TGTGCCACCAGCAGAGAGGGGGGGACTAGCACAGATACGCAGTATTTT. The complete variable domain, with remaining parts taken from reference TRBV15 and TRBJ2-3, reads DAMVIQNPRYQVTQFGKPVTLSCSQTLNHNVMYWYQQKSSQAPKLLFHYYDKDFNNEADTPDNFQSRRPNTSFCFLDIRSPGLGDTAMYLCATSREGGTSTDTQYFGPGTRLTVL.

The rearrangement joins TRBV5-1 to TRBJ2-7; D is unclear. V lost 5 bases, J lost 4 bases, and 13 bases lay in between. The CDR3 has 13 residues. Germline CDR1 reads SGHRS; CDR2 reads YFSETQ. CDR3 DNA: TGCGCCAGCAGTATGGGTCCGATTTACGAGCAGTACTTC. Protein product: CASSMGPIYEQYF.

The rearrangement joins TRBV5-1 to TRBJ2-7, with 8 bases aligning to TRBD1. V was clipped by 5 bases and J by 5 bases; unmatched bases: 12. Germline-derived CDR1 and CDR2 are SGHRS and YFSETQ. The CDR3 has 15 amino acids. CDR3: CASSFGQGLYDEQYF. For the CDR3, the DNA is TGCGCCAGCAGTTTTGGACAGGGATTGTATGACGAGCAGTACTTC.

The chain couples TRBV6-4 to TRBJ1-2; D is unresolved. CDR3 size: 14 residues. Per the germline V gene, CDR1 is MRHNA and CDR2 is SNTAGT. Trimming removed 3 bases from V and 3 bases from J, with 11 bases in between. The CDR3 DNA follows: TGTGCCAGCAGTGATAACCCAGGTGACTATGGCTACACCTTC. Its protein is CASSDNPGDYGYTF.